These T cell receptor beta chains were read from a single sample in a study of response to subunit inactivated influenza vaccine. TCRdb re-called the RT-PCR reads with MiXCR, one entry per CDR3 protein. The sample holds fewer than 350,000 distinct CDR3 sequences; around a fifth are singletons and the top ten take more than 8.5%. The starting material was PBMCs from blood, obtained less than 22 months after vaccination. These receptor sequences come from a man in his fifties or sixties who received an inactivated influenza vaccine. Both conserved end residues are part of each CDR3. The D gene is left open where the match is weak. For some rows the clone size is stated as once, few or many, or as a class when expanded; others skip it.

clone_size	v_call	d_call	j_call	cdr3_length	cdr3_aa	cdr3_nt
many	TRBV4-3	-	TRBJ1-2	14	CASSQDQRIYGYTF	TGCGCCAGCAGCCAAGATCAAAGGATATATGGCTACACCTTC
few	TRBV4-3	TRBD2	TRBJ2-1	16	CASSQDSKLAGGEQFF	TGCGCCAGCAGCCAAGATAGTAAGCTAGCGGGGGGGGAGCAGTTCTTC
few	TRBV10-2	-	TRBJ2-1	15	CASRDIRGANNEQFF	TGCGCCAGCAGGGACATTCGGGGGGCCAACAATGAGCAGTTCTTC
-	TRBV6-5	-	TRBJ1-5	14	CASSFGNSNQPQHF	TGTGCCAGCAGTTTCGGGAATAGCAATCAGCCCCAGCATTTT
few	TRBV6-2/TRBV6-3	-	TRBJ1-1	13	CASNLGVRTEAFF	TGTGCCAGCAACCTGGGGGTAAGAACTGAAGCTTTCTTT
many	TRBV12-3/TRBV12-4	TRBD1	TRBJ1-1	15	CASSQGGGGNTEAFF	TGTGCCAGCAGCCAGGGGGGAGGGGGCAACACTGAAGCTTTCTTT
-	TRBV5-4	TRBD2	TRBJ2-3	17	CASSSNLLAGSTDTQYF	TGTGCCAGCAGCTCGAACTTACTAGCGGGGAGCACAGATACGCAGTATTTT
-	TRBV5-5	TRBD1	TRBJ1-1	12	CASSTGQVEAFF	TGTGCCAGCAGCACAGGACAGGTTGAAGCTTTCTTT
-	TRBV7-2	-	TRBJ1-5	16	CASSLDTGSSNQPQHF	TGTGCCAGCAGCTTAGACACCGGTAGTAGCAATCAGCCCCAGCATTTT
-	TRBV12-3/TRBV12-4	TRBD1	TRBJ1-2	15	CASKLTQGFHYGYTF	TGTGCCAGCAAGCTCACACAGGGGTTTCACTATGGCTACACCTTC
-	TRBV28	TRBD1	TRBJ1-1	16	CASSSQGQGLRTEAFF	TGTGCCAGCAGTTCCCAGGGACAGGGACTTCGGACTGAAGCTTTCTTT
few	TRBV20-1	TRBD1	TRBJ2-5	13	CSARDRGQGTQYF	TGCAGTGCTAGAGATAGGGGGCAAGGGACCCAGTACTTC
-	TRBV28	-	TRBJ2-2	15	CASTYGGPSTGELFF	TGTGCCAGCACGTACGGGGGACCGAGTACCGGGGAGCTGTTTTTT
few	TRBV12-3/TRBV12-4	-	TRBJ1-5	16	CASRHGAGHSNQPQHF	TGTGCCAGCAGGCACGGGGCAGGGCATAGCAATCAGCCCCAGCATTTT
-	TRBV20-1	-	TRBJ1-2	12	CSALGWGRGYTF	TGCAGTGCTCTCGGGTGGGGTCGTGGCTACACCTTC
many	TRBV20-1	-	TRBJ1-2	14	CSARSSGSYYGYTF	TGCAGTGCTAGATCATCCGGGTCCTACTATGGCTACACCTTC
few	TRBV5-4	TRBD1	TRBJ1-1	15	CASSFRGQMNTEAFF	TGTGCCAGCAGCTTTAGGGGACAGATGAACACTGAAGCTTTCTTT
-	TRBV18	-	TRBJ1-5	17	CASSPSGPGHLDQPQHF	TGTGCCAGCTCACCATCCGGACCCGGACACCTTGATCAGCCCCAGCATTTT
-	TRBV18	-	TRBJ2-2	15	CASSPSWGATGELFF	TGTGCCAGCTCACCATCCTGGGGCGCGACCGGGGAGCTGTTTTTT
-	TRBV5-1	TRBD2	TRBJ2-3	14	CASSQGLAYDTQYF	TGCGCCAGCAGCCAGGGACTAGCGTACGATACGCAGTATTTT
-	TRBV7-6	TRBD1	TRBJ1-1	15	CASSHGTGVFTEAFF	TGTGCCAGCAGCCACGGGACAGGGGTTTTCACTGAAGCTTTCTTT
-	TRBV27	TRBD1	TRBJ2-5	18	CASSSRSQGVKYQETQYF	TGTGCCAGCAGTTCCCGCTCTCAGGGGGTGAAGTACCAAGAGACCCAGTACTTC
-	TRBV2	TRBD1	TRBJ1-5	14	CASSEVGGGQPQHF	TGTGCCAGCAGTGAAGTAGGGGGCGGTCAGCCCCAGCATTTT
-	TRBV12-3/TRBV12-4	TRBD2	TRBJ2-3	16	CASSHGLAGGSDTQYF	TGTGCCAGCAGTCACGGACTAGCGGGAGGGTCAGATACGCAGTATTTT
few	TRBV10-3	-	TRBJ2-7	15	CAISDVRGSYYEQYF	TGTGCCATCAGTGACGTCAGGGGTTCCTACTACGAGCAGTACTTC
-	TRBV20-1	TRBD1	TRBJ2-7	14	CSANPGQGAYEQYF	TGCAGTGCTAATCCGGGACAGGGGGCCTACGAGCAGTACTTC
-	TRBV6-6	-	TRBJ2-5	13	CASSYDLRETQYF	TGTGCCAGCAGTTACGACCTCCGGGAGACCCAGTACTTC
few	TRBV29-1	-	TRBJ2-3	13	CSVEQGHTDTQYF	TGCAGCGTTGAGCAGGGTCACACAGATACGCAGTATTTT
-	TRBV7-2	-	TRBJ2-7	13	CASSPSTRGEQYF	TGTGCCAGCAGCCCCTCTACAAGAGGGGAGCAGTACTTC
many	TRBV18	-	TRBJ1-1	15	CASSPGHGGNTEAFF	TGTGCCAGCTCACCGGGACATGGGGGGAACACTGAAGCTTTCTTT
few	TRBV20-1	-	TRBJ1-2	13	CSAGGSANYGYTF	TGCAGTGCGGGGGGATCAGCTAACTATGGCTACACCTTC